This is a list of T cell receptor beta chains from one sample in a study of T cells in Graves' hyperthyroidism and ophthalmopathy. TCRdb reanalysed the multiplex PCR reads using MiXCR and keeps one entry per CDR3 protein. This sample yields some 400,000 distinct CDR3 sequences, of which 19% are seen a single time; about 3.5% belongs to the top ten. The sequenced sample was blood. Receptor source: a young woman with Graves' hyperthyroidism. CDR3s include the opening cysteine and the closing phenylalanine or tryptophan. Fields, in order: V gene, J gene, CDR3 length, D gene, clone size, CDR3 protein, CDR3 DNA. The D gene is left open where the match is weak. The listing skips clone size in some rows; elsewhere it reads once, few, many or a size class.

v_call: TRBV13; j_call: TRBJ1-1; cdr3_length: 12; d_call: NA; clone_size: NA; cdr3_aa: CASSLDKYEAFF; cdr3_nt: TGTGCCAGCAGCCTAGACAAATACGAAGCTTTCTTT
v_call: TRBV15; j_call: TRBJ2-7; cdr3_length: 14; d_call: NA; clone_size: many; cdr3_aa: CATSRDLGWAEQYF; cdr3_nt: TGTGCCACCAGCAGAGATTTGGGGTGGGCCGAGCAGTACTTC
v_call: TRBV6-2/TRBV6-3; j_call: TRBJ1-6; cdr3_length: 13; d_call: NA; clone_size: many; cdr3_aa: CASSYYGESPLHF; cdr3_nt: TGTGCCAGCAGTTACTACGGGGAATCACCCCTCCACTTT
v_call: TRBV27; j_call: TRBJ2-7; cdr3_length: 15; d_call: TRBD2; clone_size: many; cdr3_aa: CASGEGSRAGDEQYF; cdr3_nt: TGTGCCAGCGGGGAAGGTAGCAGGGCGGGGGACGAGCAGTACTTC
v_call: TRBV6-1; j_call: TRBJ1-5; cdr3_length: 13; d_call: NA; clone_size: NA; cdr3_aa: CASSARRGQPQHF; cdr3_nt: TGTGCCAGCAGTGCTCGTAGGGGTCAGCCCCAGCATTTT
v_call: TRBV20-1; j_call: TRBJ2-7; cdr3_length: 14; d_call: NA; clone_size: many; cdr3_aa: CSTRTATSSYEQYF; cdr3_nt: TGCAGTACCAGGACAGCGACGAGCTCCTACGAGCAGTACTTC
v_call: TRBV12-3/TRBV12-4; j_call: TRBJ1-1; cdr3_length: 17; d_call: NA; clone_size: many; cdr3_aa: CASSLGGLYRLNTEAFF; cdr3_nt: TGTGCCAGCAGCCTAGGGGGGTTGTATCGGTTGAACACTGAAGCTTTCTTT
v_call: TRBV18; j_call: TRBJ1-3; cdr3_length: 14; d_call: NA; clone_size: few; cdr3_aa: CASSPTGKGNTIYF; cdr3_nt: TGTGCCAGCTCACCTACAGGGAAAGGAAACACCATATATTTT
v_call: TRBV12-5; j_call: TRBJ2-7; cdr3_length: 18; d_call: TRBD1; clone_size: NA; cdr3_aa: CASGLITSGTGRDYEQYF; cdr3_nt: TGTGCTAGTGGTCTTATCACGTCCGGGACAGGGAGAGACTACGAGCAGTACTTC
v_call: TRBV12-3/TRBV12-4; j_call: TRBJ1-1; cdr3_length: 11; d_call: NA; clone_size: NA; cdr3_aa: CASLWGTEAFF; cdr3_nt: TGTGCCAGTCTATGGGGAACTGAAGCTTTCTTT
v_call: TRBV6-1; j_call: TRBJ1-6; cdr3_length: 14; d_call: NA; clone_size: NA; cdr3_aa: CASATRGASSPLHF; cdr3_nt: TGTGCCAGCGCGACACGGGGGGCGAGTTCACCCCTCCACTTT
v_call: TRBV20-1; j_call: TRBJ2-2; cdr3_length: 16; d_call: TRBD2; clone_size: NA; cdr3_aa: CSARDYSGGDTGELFF; cdr3_nt: TGCAGTGCTAGAGATTACAGCGGGGGGGACACCGGGGAGCTGTTTTTT
v_call: TRBV11-2; j_call: TRBJ1-1; cdr3_length: 15; d_call: TRBD1; clone_size: NA; cdr3_aa: CASSVTTGGNTEAFF; cdr3_nt: TGTGCCAGCAGCGTCACTACAGGGGGGAACACTGAAGCTTTCTTT
v_call: TRBV20-1; j_call: TRBJ1-6; cdr3_length: 14; d_call: TRBD1; clone_size: many; cdr3_aa: CSAIRDSVNSPLHF; cdr3_nt: TGCAGTGCTATCCGGGACAGTGTTAATTCACCCCTCCACTTT
v_call: TRBV10-1; j_call: TRBJ2-5; cdr3_length: 15; d_call: NA; clone_size: many; cdr3_aa: CASRAHLVRQETQYF; cdr3_nt: TGCGCCAGCAGGGCCCATTTGGTACGGCAAGAGACCCAGTACTTC
v_call: TRBV20-1; j_call: TRBJ2-7; cdr3_length: 15; d_call: NA; clone_size: few; cdr3_aa: CSARDRRLVTPEQYF; cdr3_nt: TGCAGTGCTAGAGATCGACGACTAGTTACCCCCGAGCAGTACTTC
v_call: TRBV2; j_call: TRBJ2-7; cdr3_length: 13; d_call: NA; clone_size: NA; cdr3_aa: CASSGRSSYEQYF; cdr3_nt: TGTGCCAGCAGCGGAAGAAGCTCCTACGAGCAGTACTTC
v_call: TRBV12-3/TRBV12-4; j_call: TRBJ1-2; cdr3_length: 13; d_call: TRBD1; clone_size: few; cdr3_aa: CASSGGQSYGYTF; cdr3_nt: TGTGCCAGCAGCGGGGGACAGAGCTATGGCTACACCTTC
v_call: TRBV6-5; j_call: TRBJ2-4; cdr3_length: 15; d_call: NA; clone_size: NA; cdr3_aa: CASSYLEGEINIQYF; cdr3_nt: TGTGCCAGCAGTTACTTGGAGGGGGAGATAAACATTCAGTACTTC
v_call: TRBV6-1; j_call: TRBJ1-1; cdr3_length: 13; d_call: NA; clone_size: NA; cdr3_aa: CASSVHGNTEAFF; cdr3_nt: TGTGCCAGCAGTGTTCATGGAAACACTGAAGCTTTCTTT
v_call: TRBV7-9; j_call: TRBJ2-5; cdr3_length: 15; d_call: NA; clone_size: many; cdr3_aa: CASSRVRAEGETQYF; cdr3_nt: TGTGCCAGCAGCCGCGTTAGAGCGGAGGGGGAGACCCAGTACTTC
v_call: TRBV20-1; j_call: TRBJ1-1; cdr3_length: 15; d_call: NA; clone_size: many; cdr3_aa: CSAPPGRSPDTEAFF; cdr3_nt: TGCAGTGCTCCTCCGGGACGGTCGCCGGACACTGAAGCTTTCTTT
v_call: TRBV12-3/TRBV12-4; j_call: TRBJ1-5; cdr3_length: 12; d_call: NA; clone_size: many; cdr3_aa: CASRLEGQPQHF; cdr3_nt: TGTGCCAGCAGGTTGGAAGGGCAGCCCCAGCATTTT
v_call: TRBV5-1; j_call: TRBJ1-2; cdr3_length: 15; d_call: NA; clone_size: many; cdr3_aa: CASSLAPGGGYGYTF; cdr3_nt: TGCGCCAGCAGCTTGGCTCCCGGGGGCGGCTATGGCTACACCTTC
v_call: TRBV6-1; j_call: TRBJ1-1; cdr3_length: 10; d_call: NA; clone_size: many; cdr3_aa: CASSTGEAFF; cdr3_nt: TGTGCCAGCAGTACTGGTGAAGCTTTCTTT
v_call: TRBV6-2/TRBV6-3; j_call: TRBJ1-1; cdr3_length: 19; d_call: NA; clone_size: many; cdr3_aa: CASSYNRKPGPTFGTEAFF; cdr3_nt: TGTGCCAGCAGTTACAACCGAAAGCCGGGGCCTACTTTCGGCACTGAAGCTTTCTTT
v_call: TRBV6-5; j_call: TRBJ1-5; cdr3_length: 16; d_call: TRBD1; clone_size: many; cdr3_aa: CASSLRDRGSNQPQHF; cdr3_nt: TGTGCCAGCAGCCTTCGGGACAGGGGAAGCAATCAGCCCCAGCATTTT
v_call: TRBV27; j_call: TRBJ1-5; cdr3_length: 16; d_call: NA; clone_size: many; cdr3_aa: CASSLLGGASNQPQHF; cdr3_nt: TGTGCCAGCAGTTTACTCGGGGGCGCGAGCAATCAGCCCCAGCATTTT
v_call: TRBV6-2/TRBV6-3; j_call: TRBJ1-3; cdr3_length: 12; d_call: NA; clone_size: many; cdr3_aa: CASTEIGNTIYF; cdr3_nt: TGTGCCAGCACCGAGATCGGAAACACCATATATTTT
v_call: TRBV2; j_call: TRBJ1-5; cdr3_length: 14; d_call: TRBD1; clone_size: few; cdr3_aa: CASTSRDRYQPQHF; cdr3_nt: TGTGCCAGTACCTCAAGGGACAGGTATCAGCCCCAGCATTTT
v_call: TRBV11-3; j_call: TRBJ2-7; cdr3_length: 17; d_call: TRBD2; clone_size: many; cdr3_aa: CASSLVSERGSSYEQYF; cdr3_nt: TGTGCCAGCAGCTTAGTGTCGGAGCGGGGAAGCTCCTACGAGCAGTACTTC
v_call: TRBV5-1; j_call: TRBJ2-5; cdr3_length: 16; d_call: TRBD2; clone_size: many; cdr3_aa: CASRPIIGTRQETQYF; cdr3_nt: TGCGCCAGCCGGCCCATCATTGGGACTAGGCAAGAGACCCAGTACTTC
v_call: TRBV12-3/TRBV12-4; j_call: TRBJ1-2; cdr3_length: 15; d_call: TRBD1; clone_size: once; cdr3_aa: CASRNEGTANYGYTF; cdr3_nt: TGTGCCAGCAGAAATGAGGGGACAGCTAACTATGGCTACACCTTC
v_call: TRBV28; j_call: TRBJ2-7; cdr3_length: 13; d_call: TRBD2; clone_size: many; cdr3_aa: CASSTSGGYEQYF; cdr3_nt: TGTGCCAGCAGTACGAGCGGGGGCTACGAGCAGTACTTC
v_call: TRBV20-1; j_call: TRBJ1-3; cdr3_length: 15; d_call: TRBD1; clone_size: many; cdr3_aa: CSARDRGTAGNTIYF; cdr3_nt: TGCAGTGCTAGAGATCGGGGGACAGCTGGAAACACCATATATTTT
v_call: TRBV24-1; j_call: TRBJ2-5; cdr3_length: 17; d_call: TRBD2; clone_size: many; cdr3_aa: CATSDLGTSGDQETQYF; cdr3_nt: TGTGCCACCAGTGACCTCGGGACTAGCGGGGACCAAGAGACCCAGTACTTC
v_call: TRBV28; j_call: TRBJ1-2; cdr3_length: 15; d_call: NA; clone_size: many; cdr3_aa: CASSLSPGAGYGYTF; cdr3_nt: TGTGCCAGCAGTTTATCTCCAGGGGCAGGGTATGGCTACACCTTC
v_call: TRBV3-1; j_call: TRBJ1-2; cdr3_length: 14; d_call: NA; clone_size: many; cdr3_aa: CASSGHRDRRGYTF; cdr3_nt: TGTGCCAGCAGCGGACACAGGGATCGGCGTGGCTACACCTTC
v_call: TRBV6-1; j_call: TRBJ2-5; cdr3_length: 15; d_call: NA; clone_size: NA; cdr3_aa: CASSDRVGTRETQYF; cdr3_nt: TGTGCCAGCAGTGACCGGGTTGGAACTAGGGAGACCCAGTACTTC
v_call: TRBV20-1; j_call: TRBJ1-1; cdr3_length: 15; d_call: TRBD1; clone_size: many; cdr3_aa: CSANRDRVMGTEAFF; cdr3_nt: TGCAGTGCTAACCGGGACAGGGTAATGGGCACTGAAGCTTTCTTT
v_call: TRBV12-3/TRBV12-4; j_call: TRBJ1-2; cdr3_length: 12; d_call: NA; clone_size: many; cdr3_aa: CASSFVKRGYTF; cdr3_nt: TGTGCCAGCAGTTTTGTGAAGCGGGGCTACACCTTC
v_call: TRBV18; j_call: TRBJ1-1; cdr3_length: 14; d_call: NA; clone_size: many; cdr3_aa: CASSPFTGGTEAFF; cdr3_nt: TGTGCCAGCTCACCTTTTACGGGGGGGACTGAAGCTTTCTTT
v_call: TRBV2; j_call: TRBJ1-5; cdr3_length: 15; d_call: TRBD1; clone_size: many; cdr3_aa: CASSGDRGRGQPQHF; cdr3_nt: TGTGCCAGCAGTGGAGACAGGGGGCGAGGTCAGCCCCAGCATTTT
v_call: TRBV7-2; j_call: TRBJ1-2; cdr3_length: 14; d_call: NA; clone_size: many; cdr3_aa: CASSPDGGDYGYTF; cdr3_nt: TGTGCCAGCAGCCCTGATGGGGGCGACTATGGCTACACCTTC
v_call: TRBV12-3/TRBV12-4; j_call: TRBJ1-5; cdr3_length: 13; d_call: NA; clone_size: NA; cdr3_aa: CASSTDVYQPQHF; cdr3_nt: TGTGCCAGCAGCACAGACGTGTATCAGCCTCAGCATTTT
v_call: TRBV12-3/TRBV12-4; j_call: TRBJ2-2; cdr3_length: 15; d_call: NA; clone_size: NA; cdr3_aa: CASSYLTGNTGELFF; cdr3_nt: TGTGCCAGCAGTTACCTGACAGGGAACACCGGGGAGCTGTTTTTT
v_call: TRBV13; j_call: TRBJ1-1; cdr3_length: 13; d_call: NA; clone_size: NA; cdr3_aa: CASSDNLNTEAFF; cdr3_nt: TGTGCCAGCAGTGACAACTTGAACACTGAAGCTTTCTTT
v_call: TRBV9; j_call: TRBJ1-1; cdr3_length: 16; d_call: NA; clone_size: few; cdr3_aa: CASSAYQGPMSTEAFF; cdr3_nt: TGTGCCAGCAGCGCGTATCAGGGTCCCATGAGCACTGAAGCTTTCTTT
v_call: TRBV29-1; j_call: TRBJ2-5; cdr3_length: 15; d_call: TRBD2; clone_size: many; cdr3_aa: CSVRQRGAYQETQYF; cdr3_nt: TGCAGCGTCCGCCAGCGGGGAGCGTACCAAGAGACCCAGTACTTC
v_call: TRBV19; j_call: TRBJ1-1; cdr3_length: 12; d_call: NA; clone_size: many; cdr3_aa: CASSWLGAEAFF; cdr3_nt: TGTGCCAGTAGTTGGCTAGGGGCTGAAGCTTTCTTT
v_call: TRBV14; j_call: TRBJ1-5; cdr3_length: 13; d_call: NA; clone_size: NA; cdr3_aa: CASFRDNNQPQHF; cdr3_nt: TGTGCCAGCTTTAGGGACAATAATCAGCCCCAGCATTTT
v_call: TRBV2; j_call: TRBJ2-7; cdr3_length: 12; d_call: NA; clone_size: many; cdr3_aa: CASLRGSYEQYF; cdr3_nt: TGTGCCAGCCTTAGAGGGAGCTACGAGCAGTACTTC
v_call: TRBV11-1; j_call: TRBJ2-2; cdr3_length: 16; d_call: TRBD2; clone_size: NA; cdr3_aa: CASSSRGGVDTGELFF; cdr3_nt: TGTGCCAGCAGCTCCCGTGGGGGGGTTGACACCGGGGAGCTGTTTTTT